The 27 T cell receptor beta chains given below trace back to one sample, sequenced in a study of CD8 T cells in Susac syndrome. The RNA input was roughly 0.45 to 1 ug, and it was reverse transcribed with random hexamers. TCRdb re-derived calls from the immunoSEQ multiplex PCR reads in MiXCR, one entry per CDR3 protein. The sample has about 430,000 distinct CDR3 sequences, more than 80% seen once. Sequenced material: CD8+ T cells from PBMCs. The receptor source for this set is a human donor with multiple sclerosis.

The CDR3 is CASSPRPFTDTQYF. CDR3 bases: TGTGCCAGCAGTCCTCGTCCGTTCACAGATACGCAGTATTTT. V usage is TRBV12-3 or TRBV12-4 and J usage is TRBJ2-3, with no clear D. This CDR3 comprises 14 residues. V was shortened by 5 bases and J by 2 bases, with 11 bases between the two germline ends.

The gene calls are TRBV12-3 or TRBV12-4 and TRBJ1-2, with D tentatively TRBD1 (6 bases). The V end lost 2 bases, the J end lost 1 base, and 8 bases lay between the germline ends. This CDR3 comprises 14 residues. The CDR3 DNA is TGTGCCAGCAGTTTAACAGGGTTTAACTATGGCTACACCTTC. This encodes CASSLTGFNYGYTF.

The chain joins TRBV7-8 to TRBJ2-3; no definite D call. This CDR3 has 16 amino acids. V dropped 5 bases and J dropped 0 bases, with 15 bases sitting between them. The germline V gene encodes CDR1 SGHVS and CDR2 FQNEAQ. CDR3 in amino acids: CASSPLMITSTDTQYF. The CDR3 bases are TGTGCCAGCAGCCCCCTGATGATAACTAGCACAGATACGCAGTATTTT. Together with reference TRBV7-8 and TRBJ2-3, the CDR3 gives the full variable domain: GAGVSQSPRYKVAKRGQDVALRCDPISGHVSLFWYQQALGQGPEFLTYFQNEAQLDKSGLPSDRFFAERPEGSVSTLKIQRTQQEDSAVYLCASSPLMITSTDTQYFGPGTRLTVL.

This chain links TRBV29-1 with TRBJ1-4; D unresolved. Trimming pared 7 bases from V and 8 bases from J, leaving 11 bases between. This CDR3 spans 11 amino acids. From germline, CDR1 is SQVTM and CDR2 ANQGSEA. The CDR3 nucleotides are TGCAGCGGCACAAGATACGAAAAACTGTTTTTT. It specifies CSGTRYEKLFF. Looking up the rest from reference TRBV29-1 and TRBJ1-4 gives the full variable domain: SAVISQKPSRDICQRGTSLTIQCQVDSQVTMMFWYRQQPGQSLTLIATANQGSEATYESGFVIDKFPISRPNLTFSTLTVSNMSPEDSSIYLCSGTRYEKLFFGSGTQLSVL.

The count of this clonotype is one. The CDR3 protein is CASGFGGGSQPQHF. DNA for the CDR3: TGTGCTAGTGGTTTTGGCGGGGGGAGTCAGCCCCAGCATTTT. This chain joins TRBV12-5 and TRBJ1-5; TRBD1 is a possible D gene (5 bases). The germline gives CDR1 LGHNT, CDR2 FRNRAP. Trimming shortened V by 3 bases and J by 6 bases, and 12 bases separated the two germline ends. CDR3 length: 14 amino acids.

The chain employs TRBV4-1 and TRBJ1-3, with unresolved D. The CDR3 is made up of 17 amino acids. CDR1 and CDR2 (germline): MGHRA, YSYEKL. The V gene lost 0 bases and the J gene lost 0 bases, with 12 bases spanning the gap. CDR3 DNA: TGCGCCAGCAGCCAAGATGGGGTGAGCGCCTCTGGAAACACCATATATTTT. Its translation is CASSQDGVSASGNTIYF.

This clonotype showed up just once. The chain uses TRBV28 and TRBJ2-1; D possibly corresponds to TRBD2 (5 bases). Trimming pared 1 base from V and 6 bases from J, leaving 19 bases between. Per the germline V gene, CDR1 is MDHEN and CDR2 is SYDVKM. CDR3 size: 17 residues. The CDR3 here is CASSLSPLESLLNEQFF. The CDR3 region has the DNA TGTGCCAGCAGTTTATCTCCACTAGAAAGCCTTCTCAATGAGCAGTTCTTC.

The chain carries TRBV19 and TRBJ1-5, with D possibly matching TRBD1 (5 bases). The CDR3 sequence is 18 residues long. V gave up 3 bases and J gave up 0 bases, with 18 bases separating them. The V gene's germline CDR1 is LNHDA and CDR2 SQIVND (reference sequence). The CDR3 loop reads CASSIEGPETYSNQPQHF. The CDR3 region has the DNA TGTGCCAGTAGTATTGAGGGACCAGAAACTTATAGCAATCAGCCCCAGCATTTT.

The rearrangement joins TRBV7-9 to TRBJ1-2, with D uncertain. The CDR3 has 14 residues. V shed 1 base and J shed 5 bases, with 11 bases lying between them. CDR1 and CDR2 (germline): SEHNR, FQNEAQ (reference sequence). DNA for the CDR3: TGTGCCAGCAGCTTAGAAGCATCTTGGTATGGCTACACCTTC. Encoded protein: CASSLEASWYGYTF.

The V gene is TRBV12-3 or TRBV12-4, the J gene TRBJ1-5; D remains unclear. With 7 bases removed from V and 8 bases from J, the gap between germline ends came to 12 bases. The CDR3 loop spans 12 amino acids. CDR3 sequence reads: CASTPGVEPQHF. The CDR3 nucleotides are TGTGCCAGCACCCCTGGAGTTGAGCCCCAGCATTTT.

This chain links TRBV27 with TRBJ2-2, with D unclear. The CDR3 sequence is 14 residues long. From germline, CDR1 is MNHEY and CDR2 SMNVEV (reference sequence). Trimming took 1 base from V and 1 from J, leaving 4 bases between them. The CDR3 nucleotides are TGTGCCAGCAGTTTATGGGGGAACACCGGGGAGCTGTTTTTT. Translating it yields CASSLWGNTGELFF.

The genes are TRBV21-1 and TRBJ1-2. TRBV21-1 is recorded as a pseudogene. The CDR3 extends over 16 amino acids. The CDR3 coding sequence is TGTGCCAGCAGCAAAGTGCGGACGGACTCTAACTATGGCTACACCTTC. It codes for CASSKVRTDSNYGYTF.

The rearrangement links TRBV20-1 to TRBJ2-6; TRBD1 might be the D (6 bases). This CDR3 has 15 amino acids. Trimming left V 6 bases short and J 4 bases short, with 16 bases between. Looked up from germline, CDR1 is DFQATT and CDR2 is SNEGSKA (reference sequence). DNA for the CDR3: TGCAGTGCAATTCAATGGGGGCCCGGGGCCAACGTCCTGACTTTC. It specifies CSAIQWGPGANVLTF.

The sample holds one count of this clonotype. This sequence joins TRBV3-1 and TRBJ2-1, with 10 bases identical to TRBD2. The germline CDR1 and CDR2 sequences are LGHDT and YNNKEL (reference sequence). The V and J ends lost 0 bases and 2 bases, in that order; junction bases with no gene match: 4. CDR3 length: 17 amino acids. In nucleotides, the CDR3 is TGTGCCAGCAGCCAAGATTCCAGCGGGGGGGCCTACAATGAGCAGTTCTTC. This encodes CASSQDSSGGAYNEQFF.

The chain employs TRBV6-5 and TRBJ2-5; maybe TRBD1 (5 bases). The V end lost 0 bases, the J end lost 4 bases, and 15 bases lay between the germline ends. Germline CDR1 MNHEY, CDR2 SVGAGI. The CDR3 spans 16 residues. The CDR3 DNA follows: TGTGCCAGCAGTTACTCGGCAGGGAAGTGGGGAGAGACCCAGTACTTC. It specifies CASSYSAGKWGETQYF.

The chain links TRBV6-1 to TRBJ2-1; D gene unclear. CDR1 and CDR2 from the germline V gene are MNHNS and SASEGT. V was shortened by 4 bases and J by 3 bases, with 7 bases between the two germline ends. The CDR3 consists of 13 residues. The CDR3 here is CASSVDGYNEQFF. The CDR3 bases are TGTGCCAGCAGTGTAGACGGCTACAATGAGCAGTTCTTC.

The chain links TRBV9 to TRBJ2-3, with 11 bases fitting TRBD2. Per the germline V gene, CDR1 is SGDLS and CDR2 is YYNGEE. CDR3 length equals 16 residues. V gave up 4 bases and J gave up 4 bases; unmatched junction bases: 8. DNA of the CDR3: TGTGCCAGCAGCCCTCTGGGACTAGCGGACGCAGATACGCAGTATTTT. Encoded protein: CASSPLGLADADTQYF.

This clonotype was seen just once. The genes are TRBV18 and TRBJ2-2, with a weak D call TRBD2 (6 bases). V lost 0 bases to trimming and J lost 6 bases, with 20 bases between them. The CDR3 totals 18 residues. Germline CDR1 is KGHSH and CDR2 is LQKENI. The CDR3 bases are TGTGCCAGCTCACCACCTCCCCAACTAGCTCGCGAACCCGGGGAGCTGTTTTTT. It is translated as CASSPPPQLAREPGELFF. Looking up the rest from reference TRBV18 and TRBJ2-2 gives the full variable domain: NAGVMQNPRHLVRRRGQEARLRCSPMKGHSHVYWYRQLPEEGLKFMVYLQKENIIDESGMPKERFSAEFPKEGPSILRIQQVVRGDSAAYFCASSPPPQLAREPGELFFGEGSRLTVL.

The chain joins TRBV7-9 to TRBJ1-2, with 7 bases aligning to TRBD1. V lost 3 bases, J lost 6 bases, and 4 bases stayed unmatched. CDR3 length equals 13 residues. Germline lookup yields CDR1 SEHNR and CDR2 FQNEAQ (reference sequence). The CDR3 DNA reads TGTGCCAGCAGCTTCGGACAGGTACATGGCTACACCTTC. Translated, it gives CASSFGQVHGYTF. Combining the CDR3 with reference TRBV7-9 and TRBJ1-2 gives the whole variable domain DTGVSQNPRHKITKRGQNVTFRCDPISEHNRLYWYRQTLGQGPEFLTYFQNEAQLEKSRLLSDRFSAERPKGSFSTLEIQRTEQGDSAMYLCASSFGQVHGYTFGSGTRLTVV.

This chain connects TRBV11-2 to TRBJ1-1, with a weak D call TRBD1 (6 bases). The CDR3 extends over 17 amino acids. Germline CDR1 SGHAT, CDR2 FQNNGV. V was cut by 3 bases and J by 2 bases, with 19 bases left in between. CDR3 in amino acids: CASSFPAHRVANTEAFF. The CDR3 DNA sequence: TGTGCCAGCAGCTTCCCCGCCCACAGGGTAGCTAACACTGAAGCTTTCTTT.

This clonotype was detected only once. The chain combines TRBV29-1 with TRBJ2-1; maybe TRBD2 (5 bases). The CDR3 loop spans 13 amino acids. CDR1 is SQVTM, CDR2 ANQGSEA, per germline. With 4 bases removed from V and 6 bases from J, the gap between germline ends came to 13 bases. CDR3 in DNA: TGCAGCGTTGGGGTAGAGGGTCCCAATGAGCAGTTCTTC. Translating gives CSVGVEGPNEQFF.

The V gene is TRBV4-1, the J gene TRBJ1-6; D possibly corresponds to TRBD1 (5 bases). V gave up 1 base and J gave up 10 bases, with 17 bases separating them. The CDR3 has 16 residues. Germline CDR1 MGHRA, CDR2 YSYEKL. The CDR3 spells CASSQALGRVESPLHF. The CDR3 DNA reads TGCGCCAGCAGCCAAGCCCTGGGCAGGGTCGAATCACCCCTCCACTTT.

The chain couples TRBV19 to TRBJ1-1; D uncertain. From germline, CDR1 is LNHDA and CDR2 SQIVND (reference sequence). The CDR3 runs 13 residues. Trimming cost V 1 base and J 4 bases, with 7 bases left between them. The chain's CDR3 is CASSIVFRTEAFF. CDR3 sequence (DNA): TGTGCCAGTAGTATAGTCTTTCGCACTGAAGCTTTCTTT. Supplemented by reference TRBV19 and TRBJ1-1, the full variable domain reads DGGITQSPKYLFRKEGQNVTLSCEQNLNHDAMYWYRQDPGQGLRLIYYSQIVNDFQKGDIAEGYSVSREKKESFPLTVTSAQKNPTAFYLCASSIVFRTEAFFGQGTRLTVV.

The chain carries TRBV6-2 or TRBV6-3 and TRBJ1-3; D is unclear. Germline loops: CDR1 MNHEY, CDR2 SVGEGT. This CDR3 region has 14 residues. Between the trimmed V and J ends, which lost 2 bases and 4 bases, there was a span of 9 bases. Here the CDR3 reads CASSYEVAGNTIYF. The CDR3 DNA is TGTGCCAGCAGTTACGAGGTTGCGGGAAACACCATATATTTT.

The J gene is TRBJ2-5, the V gene TRBV7-9; perhaps TRBD1 as D (6 bases). Germline V gene lookup returns CDR1 SEHNR and CDR2 FQNEAQ (reference sequence). V lost 5 bases to trimming and J lost 2 bases, with 15 bases between them. This CDR3 is built from 15 residues. CDR3 sequence (DNA): TGTGCCAGCAGCCCCCGGGACACCCAACAAGAGACCCAGTACTTC. The encoded protein is CASSPRDTQQETQYF.

The genes are TRBV7-8 and TRBJ2-3, with a tentative D call TRBD1 (6 bases). The CDR3 runs to 15 residues. The V end was cut by 4 bases, the J end by 0 bases, with 11 bases between. Germline CDR1 reads SGHVS; CDR2 reads FQNEAQ. CDR3: CASSSRTVSTDTQYF. The CDR3 nucleotides are TGTGCCAGCAGCTCTCGGACAGTTAGCACAGATACGCAGTATTTT.

The sample holds one count of this clonotype. V and J are TRBV4-2 and TRBJ1-1; D may be TRBD1 (5 bases). The V end was cut by 2 bases, the J end by 3 bases, with 13 bases between. The CDR3 extends over 15 amino acids. Per the germline V gene, CDR1 is LGHNA and CDR2 is YNFKEQ. The CDR3 region is CASSQSRWGDTEAFF. The CDR3 bases are TGTGCCAGCAGCCAATCAAGATGGGGGGACACTGAAGCTTTCTTT.